The 27 T cell receptor beta chains given below trace back to one sample, sequenced in a study of human T cells and chemical hapten exposure. As to time point: pre-sensitization, week 0. As for treatment: therapeutic diphenylcyclopropenone sensitization with weekly scalp DPC. TCRdb processed the RACE reads anew with MiXCR; each CDR3 protein has one entry. The table records 250,000 or so distinct CDR3 sequences, roughly 7.4% of them present only once. Sequencing used whole blood, obtained in connection with sensitization to the hapten diphenylcyclopropenone (DPC). Every receptor here comes from a man younger than 30 with alopecia areata. Some clones in this sample may be carry-over from other donors' samples.

This clonotype was detected only a few times. This chain uses TRBV6-6 with TRBJ1-6; the match to TRBD1 covers 8 bases. Looked up from germline, CDR1 is MNHNY and CDR2 is SVGAGI (reference sequence). J gave up 6 bases and V 6 bases, and 10 bases lay outside the gene matches. The CDR3 extends over 16 amino acids. In DNA form, the CDR3 reads TGTGCCAGCAGACCACGGACAGGGCACGCTAATTCACCCCTCCACTTT. It codes for CASRPRTGHANSPLHF.

J is TRBJ2-7 and V is TRBV7-3; a possible D gene is TRBD1 (5 bases). This CDR3 region has 14 residues. From germline, CDR1 is SGHTA and CDR2 FQGTGA. The V gene lost 1 base and the J gene lost 5 bases, with 12 bases spanning the gap. The CDR3 nucleotides read TGTGCCAGCAGCTTAAGTGGGGCAGAGAACGAGCAGTACTTC. This sequence encodes CASSLSGAENEQYF.

This clonotype was seen many times. The V call is TRBV5-1, the J call TRBJ2-2, with 8 positions matching TRBD1. Unmatched junction bases numbered 5, after V lost 0 bases and J lost 4 bases. The V gene's germline CDR1 is SGHRS and CDR2 YFSETQ. The CDR3 spans 16 residues. CDR3 amino acids: CASSLVPTGVTGELFF. The CDR3 coding sequence is TGCGCCAGCAGCTTGGTTCCGACAGGGGTCACCGGGGAGCTGTTTTTT.

V gene TRBV4-3 combines with J gene TRBJ1-1; D is unresolved. The length of the CDR3 is 16 residues. Trimming took off 0 bases at V and 0 bases at J, with 11 bases between the two ends. The germline V gene has CDR1 LGHNA and CDR2 YSLEER. The CDR3 loop is CASSQDRSRMNTEAFF. CDR3 bases: TGCGCCAGCAGCCAAGATCGGAGCCGGATGAACACTGAAGCTTTCTTT.

This clonotype has ten or more counts. The genes are TRBV25-1 and TRBJ1-2, with 7 bases matching TRBD1. With 4 bases clipped from V and 4 bases from J, the junction kept 3 bases outside the gene matches. CDR1 and CDR2 (germline): MGHDK, SYGVNS. The CDR3 covers 13 residues. CDR3 DNA sequence: TGTGCCAGCAGTGGAGGGGGCCCCTATGGCTACACCTTC. Translated, it gives CASSGGGPYGYTF.

In this sample, this clonotype turned up a few times. The V gene is TRBV5-1, the J gene TRBJ1-1; D is possibly TRBD1 (5 bases). CDR3 length: 14 residues. V lost 5 bases to trimming and J lost 4 bases, with 15 bases between them. CDR1 and CDR2 (germline): SGHRS, YFSETQ. Here the CDR3 DNA reads TGCGCCAGCAGACTACAGGAGTTGGGCACTGAAGCTTTCTTT. Protein product: CASRLQELGTEAFF.

The V and J genes are TRBV5-6 and TRBJ2-3; D possibly corresponds to TRBD1 (5 bases). Germline CDR1 reads SGHDT; CDR2 reads YYEEEE. With 9 bases removed from V and 4 bases from J, the gap between germline ends came to 21 bases. This CDR3 region has 15 residues. The CDR3 coding sequence is TGTGCCACTTGGGTCGGGTCAGGGTGGGCAGATACGCAGTATTTT. Encoded protein: CATWVGSGWADTQYF.

The gene calls are TRBV2 and TRBJ2-7; 9 positions agree with TRBD1. CDR3 length: 12 amino acids. Germline-derived CDR1 and CDR2 are SNHLY and FYNNEI. V was pared by 10 bases and J by 4 bases, with 5 bases of the junction left unmatched. CDR3 loop: CATLDRGYEQYF. The DNA for the CDR3 is TGTGCCACGCTCGACAGGGGGTACGAGCAGTACTTC.

In its sample, this clonotype was seen a few times. The chain joins TRBV4-2 to TRBJ2-3; TRBD2 matches at 16 bases. The CDR3 totals 17 residues. V lost 6 bases and J lost 6; bases outside the gene matches: 9. Per germline, CDR1 LGHNA and CDR2 YNFKEQ. In nucleotides, the CDR3 is TGTGCCAGCAGGGGAACGGGACTAGCGGGGGGGTACGATACGCAGTATTTT. It is translated as CASRGTGLAGGYDTQYF.

With respect to this clonotype: This sequence may be a read error, since a much larger clone differs from it by one base. The V call is TRBV7-3, the J call TRBJ2-5, with D perhaps TRBD1 or TRBD2 (5 bases each). CDR1 SGHTA and CDR2 FQGTGA come from the germline V gene. V was shortened by 5 bases and J by 3 bases, with 10 bases between the two germline ends. This CDR3 has 13 residues. This CDR3 reads CASSRGTEETQYF. CDR3 bases: TGTGCCAGCAGCCGAGGGACGGAAGAGACCCAGTACTTC.

V usage is TRBV6-2 or TRBV6-3 and J usage is TRBJ1-2; D call uncertain. Trimming took 4 bases from V and 4 from J, leaving 7 bases between them. Germline V lookup: CDR1 MNHEY, CDR2 SVGEGT. The length of the CDR3 is 12 residues. In nucleotides, the CDR3 is TGTGCCAGCAGTTGGGGTGGCTATGGCTACACCTTC. Protein product: CASSWGGYGYTF.

This clonotype was seen more than once but under ten times. The CDR3 region has the DNA TGTGCCAGCAGCGCGGCCGGGACAGGGTATCAGCCCCAGCATTTT. Its protein product is CASSAAGTGYQPQHF. The J gene is TRBJ1-5, the V gene TRBV9; 9 nucleotides line up with TRBD1. The V segment lost 3 bases and the J segment 5 bases; nucleotides outside the gene matches: 6. In germline, CDR1 is SGDLS, CDR2 YYNGEE. The CDR3 loop spans 15 amino acids.

This clonotype came up many times. The chain carries TRBV6-5 and TRBJ1-6; 8 bases map to TRBD1. The CDR3 has 15 residues. V was pared by 8 bases and J by 7 bases, with 10 bases of the junction left unmatched. The germline V gene has CDR1 MNHEY and CDR2 SVGAGI. The CDR3 sequence is CASGRSGQENSPLHF. The CDR3 DNA follows: TGTGCCAGCGGCAGGTCGGGACAGGAAAATTCACCCCTCCACTTT.

This clonotype was recorded at least ten times. The rearrangement joins TRBV6-5 to TRBJ1-2; D uncertain. Deletions cut 6 bases from V and 1 base from J, with 3 bases between. From germline, CDR1 is MNHEY and CDR2 SVGAGI. The CDR3 has 11 residues. The CDR3 DNA is TGTGCCAGCAGCAATAACTATGGCTACACCTTC. Protein product: CASSNNYGYTF.

The chain carries TRBV27 and TRBJ2-3; D might be TRBD1 (5 bases). The CDR3 is made up of 13 amino acids. V dropped 8 bases and J dropped 3 bases, with 12 bases sitting between them. Germline V gene data show CDR1 as MNHEY and CDR2 as SMNVEV (reference sequence). The CDR3 reads CASSGIGTDTQYF. CDR3 bases: TGTGCCAGCTCAGGGATAGGAACAGATACGCAGTATTTT.

The chain is built from TRBV6-5 and TRBJ2-3; D call uncertain. There are 14 residues in the CDR3. Germline loops: CDR1 MNHEY, CDR2 SVGAGI. V was pared by 0 bases and J by 6 bases, with 10 bases between. The chain's CDR3 is CASSYSSLPDTQYF. The DNA for the CDR3 is TGTGCCAGCAGTTACTCGAGTTTACCGGATACGCAGTATTTT.

The J gene is TRBJ2-2, the V gene TRBV6-5; 10 bases line up with TRBD1. Germline trimming cut 9 bases from V and 0 bases from J; bases unmatched to any gene: 1. Looked up from germline, CDR1 is MNHEY and CDR2 is SVGAGI. The CDR3 covers 14 residues. CDR3 sequence: CASDRGPNTGELFF. The CDR3 bases are TGTGCCAGTGACAGGGGGCCGAACACCGGGGAGCTGTTTTTT.

V and J are TRBV12-3 or TRBV12-4 and TRBJ2-4; 14 bases line up with TRBD2. This CDR3 spans 17 amino acids. Losses at the gene ends were 6 bases for V and 0 bases for J; bases not matched to a gene: 4. CDR3 in DNA: TGTGCCAGCAGACCGGGACTAGCGGGGGTAGCCAAAAACATTCAGTACTTC. This gives the protein CASRPGLAGVAKNIQYF.

The count of this clonotype is one. A read error may explain this, as a much larger clone is one base away. The chain has TRBV9 and TRBJ2-5, with D perhaps matching TRBD1 or TRBD2 (5 bases each). V was cut by 4 bases and J by 1 base, with 11 bases left in between. The CDR3 has 14 amino acids. CDR1 is SGDLS and CDR2 is YYNGEE in the germline V gene. The CDR3 nucleotides read TGTGCCAGCAGCTTCCGGGACGGCCAAGAGACCCAGTACTTC. Its protein is CASSFRDGQETQYF.

This clonotype was found a few times. This chain uses TRBV27 with TRBJ1-1; 10 bases map to TRBD1. The CDR3 runs 13 residues. The V gene's germline CDR1 is MNHEY and CDR2 SMNVEV (reference sequence). V shed 6 bases and J 7 bases; nucleotides not matched to a gene: 5. In nucleotides, the CDR3 is TGTGCCAGCAGCGACAGGGGGCCTGTTGAAGCTTTCTTT. This sequence encodes CASSDRGPVEAFF.

This rearrangement joins TRBV6-5 to TRBJ2-7; D is ambiguous. V lost 0 bases and J 6 bases, leaving 9 bases between the germline ends. There are 13 residues in the CDR3. Germline CDR1 MNHEY, CDR2 SVGAGI. In nucleotides, the CDR3 is TGTGCCAGCAGTTACTCGGGCACGGGCGAGCAGTACTTC. Residues: CASSYSGTGEQYF.

The chain employs TRBV6-5 and TRBJ2-2, with unresolved D. CDR1 and CDR2 (germline): MNHEY, SVGAGI. This CDR3 comprises 17 residues. V was clipped by 0 bases and J by 1 base, with 12 bases between them. CDR3 protein: CASSYSFRFKNTGELFF. Written as DNA, the CDR3 is TGTGCCAGCAGTTACTCGTTCAGGTTCAAGAACACCGGGGAGCTGTTTTTT.

The rearrangement links TRBV7-2 to TRBJ2-1; D not certain. Germline V gene lookup returns CDR1 SGHTA and CDR2 FQGNSA. Trimming shortened V by 1 base and J by 8 bases, and 9 bases separated the two germline ends. The CDR3 is made up of 13 amino acids. The DNA for the CDR3 is TGTGCCAGCAGCTTAGAAGGGTTGCATGAGCAGTTCTTC. It yields the protein CASSLEGLHEQFF.

This clonotype was observed many times. The gene calls are TRBV29-1 and TRBJ2-1, with a tentative D call TRBD1 (6 bases). The V end was cut by 7 bases, the J end by 1 base, with 11 bases between. CDR1 and CDR2 (germline): SQVTM, ANQGSEA. The CDR3 sequence is 13 residues long. The CDR3 DNA reads TGCAGCGCTCCAGGGGTTTCCTACAATGAGCAGTTCTTC. Translating gives CSAPGVSYNEQFF.

This clonotype was detected only a few times. V and J are TRBV24-1 and TRBJ2-1; TRBD2 matches 7 bases. J gave up 3 bases and V 3 bases, and 4 bases lay outside the gene matches. CDR3 length: 15 amino acids. Germline CDR1 KGHDR, CDR2 SFDVKD. DNA of the CDR3: TGTGCCACCAGTGATATCGCGGGGGACTACAATGAGCAGTTCTTC. This encodes CATSDIAGDYNEQFF.

There are a few counts of this clonotype. The chain is built from TRBV12-5 and TRBJ1-2; 7 nucleotides match TRBD1. Germline values: CDR1 LGHNT, CDR2 FRNRAP. With V trimmed by 7 bases and J by 4 bases, 9 bases remained unmatched. This CDR3 is built from 14 residues. CDR3 in DNA: TGTGCTAGTGCTATGGGACAGACCTTCTATGGCTACACCTTC. Translated: CASAMGQTFYGYTF.

This clonotype appeared a few times. The chain employs TRBV11-1 and TRBJ2-5; 8 bases line up with TRBD2. Per the germline V gene, CDR1 is SGHAT and CDR2 is FQDESV (reference sequence). Unmatched junction bases numbered 2, after V lost 5 bases and J lost 0 bases. The CDR3 spans 14 residues. The CDR3 DNA reads TGTGCCAGCAGCATACTAGCGGACCAAGAGACCCAGTACTTC. It encodes CASSILADQETQYF.